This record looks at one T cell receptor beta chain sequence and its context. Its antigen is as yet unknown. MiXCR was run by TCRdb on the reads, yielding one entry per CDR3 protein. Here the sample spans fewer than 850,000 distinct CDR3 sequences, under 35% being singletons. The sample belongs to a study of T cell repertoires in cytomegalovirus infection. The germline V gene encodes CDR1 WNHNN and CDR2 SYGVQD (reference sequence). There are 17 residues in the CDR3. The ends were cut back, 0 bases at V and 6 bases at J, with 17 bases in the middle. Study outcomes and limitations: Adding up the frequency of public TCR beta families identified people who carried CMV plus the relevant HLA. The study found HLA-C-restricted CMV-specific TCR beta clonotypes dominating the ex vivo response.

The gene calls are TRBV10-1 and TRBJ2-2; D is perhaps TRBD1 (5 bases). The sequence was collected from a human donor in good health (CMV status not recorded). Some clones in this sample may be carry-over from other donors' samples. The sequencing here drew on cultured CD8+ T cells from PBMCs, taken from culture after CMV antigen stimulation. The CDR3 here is CASSESRTGVAAGELFF. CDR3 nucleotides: TGCGCCAGCAGTGAGTCGAGAACAGGAGTGGCTGCCGGGGAGCTGTTTTTT.